Below are 21 T cell receptor beta chains sequenced from a single sample in a study of PD-1 blockade in classical Hodgkin lymphoma. Clones were sequenced by immunoSEQ multiplex PCR, and TCRdb holds only the in-frame ones, with some missing. The table includes more than 25,000 clones, 65% to 85% detected once. Time point specified: cycle 4 day 1 (C4D1), after less than 7 weeks of nivolumab. Brentuximab vedotin exposure varied among the patients, all of whom had relapsed after autologous stem cell transplantation. Purified CD4+ T cells were obtained from thawed PBMCs through magnetic negative selection. This specimen was CD4+ T cells from blood, taken before the fourth cycle of nivolumab. The receptors were gathered from a human donor with classical Hodgkin lymphoma.

This clone was counted between two and nine times. The chain is built from TRBV2 and TRBJ2-7; D gene ambiguous. The CDR3 sequence is 13 residues long. Germline V gene lookup returns CDR1 SNHLY and CDR2 FYNNEI. V dropped 5 bases and J dropped 3 bases, with 11 bases sitting between them. CDR3 region: CASSWTDLYEQYF. DNA for the CDR3: TGTGCCAGCAGTTGGACGGACCTCTACGAGCAGTACTTC.

The rearrangement joins TRBV5-3 to TRBJ2-5, with 9 bases aligning to TRBD1. TRBV5-3 is given ORF status, its function remaining uncertain. This CDR3 has 14 residues. With 2 bases clipped from V and 10 bases from J, the junction kept 9 bases outside the gene matches. The chain's CDR3 is CARSFYRGRDDQYF. DNA of the CDR3: TGTGCCAGAAGCTTCTACAGGGGGCGGGACGACCAGTACTTC.

The V and J genes are TRBV5-4 and TRBJ1-1; TRBD1 is a possible D gene (6 bases). In germline, CDR1 is SGHNT, CDR2 YYREEE (reference sequence). V was trimmed by 4 bases and J by 0 bases, leaving 10 bases between them. The CDR3 is 14 residues long. CDR3: CASSVGGMNTEAFF. For the CDR3, the DNA is TGTGCCAGCAGCGTAGGGGGGATGAACACTGAAGCTTTCTTT.

The chain carries TRBV30 and TRBJ1-2; 8 nucleotides agree with TRBD1. The CDR3 totals 10 residues. Germline V gene sequence: CDR1 GTSNPN, CDR2 SVGIG (reference sequence). In DNA form, the CDR3 reads TGTGGATGCAGACAGGGGCGCTACACCTTC. It translates to CGCRQGRYTF.

This chain connects TRBV6-5 to TRBJ1-1; D not certain. Trimming pared 5 bases from V and 2 bases from J, leaving 15 bases between. This CDR3 spans 15 amino acids. CDR1 is MNHEY and CDR2 is SVGAGI in the germline V gene. CDR3 DNA sequence: TGTGCCAGCAGTCGGACTGGGGTCGCTAACACTGAAGCTTTCTTT. This codes for CASSRTGVANTEAFF.

The chain uses TRBV28 and TRBJ2-5; 8 bases fit TRBD1. Germline values: CDR1 MDHEN, CDR2 SYDVKM. After removal of 6 bases from V and 2 bases from J, the junction contained 8 bases not matched to a gene. The CDR3 has 15 amino acids. The CDR3 DNA reads TGTGCCAGCAGGGGCAGGGGGCCGTGGCAAGAGACCCAGTACTTC. The encoded protein is CASRGRGPWQETQYF.

V gene TRBV18 combines with J gene TRBJ2-7; 7 nucleotides align to TRBD1. CDR3 length equals 15 residues. Germline-derived CDR1 and CDR2 are KGHSH and LQKENI. The trim removed 5 bases at V and 2 bases at J, leaving 9 bases unmatched. The CDR3 DNA sequence: TGTGCCAGCTCAGGCACACAGGGGTCTACCTACGAGCAGTACTTC. Protein sequence: CASSGTQGSTYEQYF.

The chain uses TRBV5-1 and TRBJ1-1, with D maybe TRBD1 (5 bases). Trimming shortened V by 5 bases and J by 4 bases, and 15 bases separated the two germline ends. The CDR3 contains 14 residues. Germline-derived CDR1 and CDR2 are SGHRS and YFSETQ. The CDR3: CASRPNAGTTEAFF. The CDR3 nucleotides read TGCGCCAGCAGACCCAACGCCGGGACCACTGAAGCTTTCTTT.

J is TRBJ1-2 and V is TRBV7-8, with D maybe TRBD1 (6 bases). Trimming removed 5 bases at V and 8 bases at J, with 15 bases between. The germline V gene has CDR1 SGHVS and CDR2 FQNEAQ. This CDR3 comprises 13 residues. CDR3 sequence: CASSASLDRGYTF. The CDR3 DNA is TGTGCCAGCAGCGCATCCCTCGACAGGGGCTACACCTTC.

The rearrangement joins TRBV6-6 to TRBJ1-4; TRBD1 is a possible D gene (6 bases). Germline lookup yields CDR1 MNHNY and CDR2 SVGAGI (reference sequence). The CDR3 length is 14 residues. The V end lost 5 bases, the J end lost 8 bases, and 15 bases lay between the germline ends. CDR3: CASSVQVQGEKLFF. The CDR3 DNA follows: TGTGCCAGCAGTGTACAGGTCCAGGGGGAAAAACTGTTTTTT.

The chain couples TRBV5-5 to TRBJ2-5, with D possibly TRBD1 on 6 matching bases. V shed 0 bases and J shed 4 bases, with 7 bases lying between them. Germline lookup yields CDR1 SGHKS and CDR2 YYEKEE (reference sequence). This CDR3 comprises 13 residues. The CDR3 sequence: CASSLGGGETQYF. The CDR3 nucleotides read TGTGCCAGCAGCTTGGGAGGGGGAGAGACCCAGTACTTC.

The genes are TRBV19 and TRBJ1-5, with 7 nucleotides matching TRBD1. J gave up 4 bases and V 9 bases, and 12 bases lay outside the gene matches. CDR3 size: 15 residues. Germline loops: CDR1 LNHDA, CDR2 SQIVND (reference sequence). CDR3 residues: CASRTSGTANQPQHF. For the CDR3, the DNA is TGTGCCAGCCGGACCTCCGGGACAGCAAATCAGCCCCAGCATTTT.

The chain is built from TRBV7-9 and TRBJ1-2; TRBD1 agrees at 9 bases. CDR3 length: 16 amino acids. CDR1 is SEHNR, CDR2 FQNEAQ, per germline (reference sequence). J lost 8 bases, V lost 4 bases, and 14 bases had no gene match. The DNA for the CDR3 is TGTGCCAGCAGCTCGCACGACAGGGGGAAGTTCGGCGGCTACACCTTC. Translation: CASSSHDRGKFGGYTF. The variable domain in full, completed from reference TRBV7-9 and TRBJ1-2, reads DTGVSQNPRHKITKRGQNVTFRCDPISEHNRLYWYRQTLGQGPEFLTYFQNEAQLEKSRLLSDRFSAERPKGSFSTLEIQRTEQGDSAMYLCASSSHDRGKFGGYTFGSGTRLTVV.

This sequence joins TRBV2 and TRBJ2-3; 8 bases agree with TRBD2. This CDR3 has 13 residues. CDR1 SNHLY and CDR2 FYNNEI come from the germline V gene. The trim removed 11 bases at V and 2 bases at J, leaving 6 bases unmatched. This chain's CDR3 is CAGAGALTDTQYF. In nucleotides, the CDR3 is TGTGCCGGAGCGGGGGCCCTCACAGATACGCAGTATTTT.

The gene calls are TRBV4-1 and TRBJ2-7, with a possible D match to TRBD2 (5 bases). Germline CDR1 is MGHRA and CDR2 is YSYEKL. V gave up 0 bases and J gave up 0 bases, with 12 bases separating them. This CDR3 is built from 16 residues. The CDR3 region has the DNA TGCGCCAGCAGCCAAGAGGCTAGCCCTAGCTCCTACGAGCAGTACTTC. Residues: CASSQEASPSSYEQYF.

The J gene is TRBJ1-4, the V gene TRBV30; D perhaps matches TRBD1 (5 bases). V was shortened by 5 bases and J by 3 bases, with 13 bases between the two germline ends. The V gene's germline CDR1 is GTSNPN and CDR2 SVGIG (reference sequence). The CDR3 consists of 14 residues. CDR3 amino acids: CAWGSGGPNEKLFF. CDR3 nucleotides: TGTGCCTGGGGCTCGGGGGGTCCTAATGAAAAACTGTTTTTT.

The CDR3 nucleotides read TGTGCCAGCAGCTTGGGTTCTGACCGCTATGGCTACACCTTC. Protein sequence: CASSLGSDRYGYTF. The rearrangement links TRBV5-6 to TRBJ1-2; D is ambiguous. Trimming cost V 0 bases and J 4 bases, with 10 bases left between them. This CDR3 spans 14 amino acids. CDR1 and CDR2 from the germline V gene are SGHDT and YYEEEE.

The V gene is TRBV11-1, the J gene TRBJ2-7; the D is unclear. V was cut by 5 bases and J by 7 bases, with 12 bases left in between. The length of the CDR3 is 12 residues. Germline CDR1 and CDR2: SGHAT and FQDESV (reference sequence). In nucleotides, the CDR3 is TGTGCCAGCAGCCAGCGTCCGACAGAGCAGTACTTC. Translated: CASSQRPTEQYF.

The J gene is TRBJ2-7, the V gene TRBV19, with 9 bases that match TRBD1. This CDR3 region has 14 residues. CDR1 is LNHDA, CDR2 SQIVND, per germline (reference sequence). V gave up 3 bases and J gave up 5 bases; unmatched junction bases: 5. Written as DNA, the CDR3 is TGTGCCAGTAGTATTCGGGACAGGGTCCACGAGCAGTACTTC. Residues: CASSIRDRVHEQYF.

This clone was recorded once. The chain uses TRBV5-1 and TRBJ2-7; 10 nucleotides agree with TRBD2. Germline V gene sequence: CDR1 SGHRS, CDR2 YFSETQ. With V trimmed by 3 bases and J by 5 bases, 8 bases remained unmatched. The CDR3 is 15 residues long. CDR3 sequence: CASSSPSGGADEQYF. The DNA for the CDR3 is TGCGCCAGCAGCTCGCCCAGCGGGGGGGCCGACGAGCAGTACTTC.

This clone was detected a few times. The V call is TRBV30, the J call TRBJ1-3; D uncertain. With 7 bases removed from V and 4 bases from J, the gap between germline ends came to 5 bases. In germline, CDR1 is GTSNPN, CDR2 SVGIG (reference sequence). This CDR3 spans 10 amino acids. DNA for the CDR3: TGTGCCTTAGGGGGAAACACCATATATTTT. Residues: CALGGNTIYF.